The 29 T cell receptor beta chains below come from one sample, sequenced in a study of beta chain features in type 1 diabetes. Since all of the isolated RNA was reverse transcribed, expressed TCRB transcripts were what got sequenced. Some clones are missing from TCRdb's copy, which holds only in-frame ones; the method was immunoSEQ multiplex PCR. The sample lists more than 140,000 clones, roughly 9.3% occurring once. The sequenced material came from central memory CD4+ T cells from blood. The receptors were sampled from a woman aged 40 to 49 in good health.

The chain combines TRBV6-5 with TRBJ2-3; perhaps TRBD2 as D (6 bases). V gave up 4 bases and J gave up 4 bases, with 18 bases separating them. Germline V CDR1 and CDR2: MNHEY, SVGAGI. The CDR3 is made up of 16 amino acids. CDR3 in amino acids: CASSSGRGSHSDTQYF. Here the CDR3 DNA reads TGTGCCAGCAGTTCCGGGCGGGGCTCGCACTCAGATACGCAGTATTTT.

This CDR3 is CATAGEGGTQYF. The CDR3 bases are TGTGCCACTGCCGGCGAGGGTGGTACGCAGTATTTT. The V gene is TRBV11-2, the J gene TRBJ2-3; the D gene is possibly TRBD2 (5 bases). The CDR3 is made up of 12 amino acids. The V gene lost 10 bases and the J gene lost 8 bases, with 16 bases spanning the gap. CDR1 and CDR2 from the germline V gene are SGHAT and FQNNGV.

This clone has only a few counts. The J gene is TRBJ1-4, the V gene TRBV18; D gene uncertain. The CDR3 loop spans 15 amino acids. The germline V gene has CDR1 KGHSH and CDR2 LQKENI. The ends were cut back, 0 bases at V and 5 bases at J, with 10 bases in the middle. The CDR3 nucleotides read TGTGCCAGCTCACCACCAAATTCCGGGAATGAAAAACTGTTTTTT. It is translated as CASSPPNSGNEKLFF.

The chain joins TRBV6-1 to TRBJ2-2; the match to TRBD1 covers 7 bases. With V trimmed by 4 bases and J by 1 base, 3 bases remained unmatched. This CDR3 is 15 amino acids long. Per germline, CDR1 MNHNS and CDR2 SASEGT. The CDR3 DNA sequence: TGTGCCAGCAGTGCAAGACAGGGGAACACCGGGGAGCTGTTTTTT. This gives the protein CASSARQGNTGELFF.

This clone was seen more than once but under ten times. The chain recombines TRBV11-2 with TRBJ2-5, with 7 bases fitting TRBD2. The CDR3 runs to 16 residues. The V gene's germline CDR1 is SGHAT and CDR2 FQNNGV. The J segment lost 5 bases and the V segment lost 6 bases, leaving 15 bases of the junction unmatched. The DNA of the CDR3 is TGTGCCAGCAGTGAGACAAGAGCGGGGCTCGGCGAGACCCAGTACTTC. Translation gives CASSETRAGLGETQYF.

The CDR3 sequence: CASSPPTGGRPNVLTF. The DNA for the CDR3 is TGTGCCAGCTCACCACCTACAGGGGGACGTCCCAACGTCCTGACTTTC. The rearrangement links TRBV18 to TRBJ2-6, with 8 bases that match TRBD1. J gave up 8 bases and V 0 bases, and 6 bases lay outside the gene matches. The CDR3 is 16 residues long. Germline-derived CDR1 and CDR2 are KGHSH and LQKENI.

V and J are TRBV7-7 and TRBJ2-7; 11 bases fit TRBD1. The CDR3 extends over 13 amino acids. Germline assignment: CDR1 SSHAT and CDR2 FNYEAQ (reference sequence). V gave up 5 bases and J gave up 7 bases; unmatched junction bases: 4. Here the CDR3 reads CASSPGTGGEQYF. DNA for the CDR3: TGTGCCAGCAGCCCCGGGACAGGGGGGGAGCAGTACTTC. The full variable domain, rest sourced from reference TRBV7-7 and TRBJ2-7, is GAGVSQSPRYKVTKRGQDVTLRCDPISSHATLYWYQQALGQGPEFLTYFNYEAQPDKSGLPSDRFSAERPEGSISTLTIQRTEQRDSAMYRCASSPGTGGEQYFGPGTRLTVT.

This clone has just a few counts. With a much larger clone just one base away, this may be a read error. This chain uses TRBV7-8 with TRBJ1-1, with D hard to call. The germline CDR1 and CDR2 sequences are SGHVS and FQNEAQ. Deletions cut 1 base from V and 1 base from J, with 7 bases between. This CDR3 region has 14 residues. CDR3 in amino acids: CASSLGAGNTEAFF. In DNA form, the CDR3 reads TGTGCCAGCAGCTTAGGGGCAGGGAACACTGAAGCTTTCTTT.

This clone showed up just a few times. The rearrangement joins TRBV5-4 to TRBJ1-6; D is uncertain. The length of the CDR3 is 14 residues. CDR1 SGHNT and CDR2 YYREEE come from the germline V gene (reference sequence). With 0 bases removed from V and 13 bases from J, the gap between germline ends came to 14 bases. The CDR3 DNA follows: TGTGCCAGCAGCTTGGCCAGTCCTTTATCGCCCCTCCACTTT. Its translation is CASSLASPLSPLHF. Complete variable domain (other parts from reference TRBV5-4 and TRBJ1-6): ETGVTQSPTHLIKTRGQQVTLRCSSQSGHNTVSWYQQALGQGPQFIFQYYREEENGRGNFPPRFSGLQFPNYSSELNVNALELDDSALYLCASSLASPLSPLHFGNGTRLTVT.

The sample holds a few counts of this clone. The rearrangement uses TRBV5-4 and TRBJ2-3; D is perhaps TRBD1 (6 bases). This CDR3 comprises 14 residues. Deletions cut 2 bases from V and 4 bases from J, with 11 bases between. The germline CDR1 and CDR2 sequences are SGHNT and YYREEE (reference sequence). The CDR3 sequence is CASSLQQGSDTQYF. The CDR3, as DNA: TGTGCCAGCAGCTTACAACAGGGCTCAGATACGCAGTATTTT.

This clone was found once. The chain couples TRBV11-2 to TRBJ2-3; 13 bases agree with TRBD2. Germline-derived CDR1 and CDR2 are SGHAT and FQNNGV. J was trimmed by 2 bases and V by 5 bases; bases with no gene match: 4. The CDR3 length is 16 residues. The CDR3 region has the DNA TGTGCCAGCAGCGCCGGACTAGCGGGGGCCACAGATACGCAGTATTTT. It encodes CASSAGLAGATDTQYF.

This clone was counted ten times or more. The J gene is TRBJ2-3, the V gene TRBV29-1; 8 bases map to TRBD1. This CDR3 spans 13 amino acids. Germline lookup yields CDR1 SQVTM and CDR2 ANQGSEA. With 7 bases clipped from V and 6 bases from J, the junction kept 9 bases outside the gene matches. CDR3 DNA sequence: TGCAGCGCCCCCCTCCAGGGGGCCGATACGCAGTATTTT. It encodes CSAPLQGADTQYF.

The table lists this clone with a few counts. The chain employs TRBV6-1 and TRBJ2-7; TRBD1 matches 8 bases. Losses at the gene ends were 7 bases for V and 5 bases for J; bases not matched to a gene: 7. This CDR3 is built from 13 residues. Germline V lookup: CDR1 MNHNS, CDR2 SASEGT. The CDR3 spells CASIPDRVHEQYF. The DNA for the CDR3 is TGTGCCAGCATCCCGGACAGGGTCCACGAGCAGTACTTC.

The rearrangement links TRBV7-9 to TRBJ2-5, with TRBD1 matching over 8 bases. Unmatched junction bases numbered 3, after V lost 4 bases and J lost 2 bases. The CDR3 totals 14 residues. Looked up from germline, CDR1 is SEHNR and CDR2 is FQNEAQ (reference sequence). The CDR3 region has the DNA TGTGCCAGCAGCTATGACAGGGGTCAAGAGACCCAGTACTTC. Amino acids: CASSYDRGQETQYF.

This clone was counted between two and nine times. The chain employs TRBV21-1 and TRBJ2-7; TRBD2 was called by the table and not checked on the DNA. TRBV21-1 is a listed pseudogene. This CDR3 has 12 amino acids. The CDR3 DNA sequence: TGTGCCATCCCGGGAGGGGAAGGCGAGCAGTACTTC. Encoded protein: CAIPGGEGEQYF.

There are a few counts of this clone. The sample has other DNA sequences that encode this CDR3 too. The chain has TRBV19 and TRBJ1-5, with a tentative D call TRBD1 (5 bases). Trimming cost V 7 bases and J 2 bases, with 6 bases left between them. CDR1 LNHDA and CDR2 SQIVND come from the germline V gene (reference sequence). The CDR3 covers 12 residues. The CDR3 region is CASTRGNQPQHF. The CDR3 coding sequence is TGTGCCAGTACCAGGGGCAATCAGCCCCAGCATTTT.

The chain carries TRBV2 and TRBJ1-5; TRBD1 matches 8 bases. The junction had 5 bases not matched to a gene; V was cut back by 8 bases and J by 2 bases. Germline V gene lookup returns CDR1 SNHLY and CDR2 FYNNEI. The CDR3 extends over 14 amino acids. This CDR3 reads CASGTGFRNQPQHF. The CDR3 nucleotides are TGTGCCAGCGGGACAGGTTTTCGCAATCAGCCCCAGCATTTT. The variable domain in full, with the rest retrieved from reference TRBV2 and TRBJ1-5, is EPEVTQTPSHQVTQMGQEVILRCVPISNHLYFYWYRQILGQKVEFLVSFYNNEISEKSEIFDDQFSVERPDGSNFTLKIRSTKLEDSAMYFCASGTGFRNQPQHFGDGTRLSIL.

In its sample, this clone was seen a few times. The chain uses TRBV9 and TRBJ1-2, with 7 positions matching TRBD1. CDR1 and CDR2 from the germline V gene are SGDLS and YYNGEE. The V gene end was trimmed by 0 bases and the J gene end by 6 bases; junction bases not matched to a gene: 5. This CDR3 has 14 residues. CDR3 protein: CASSVGQGENGYTF. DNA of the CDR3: TGTGCCAGCAGCGTAGGCCAGGGGGAGAATGGCTACACCTTC. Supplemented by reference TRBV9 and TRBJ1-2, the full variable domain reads DSGVTQTPKHLITATGQRVTLRCSPRSGDLSVYWYQQSLDQGLQFLIQYYNGEERAKGNILERFSAQQFPDLHSELNLSSLELGDSALYFCASSVGQGENGYTFGSGTRLTVV.

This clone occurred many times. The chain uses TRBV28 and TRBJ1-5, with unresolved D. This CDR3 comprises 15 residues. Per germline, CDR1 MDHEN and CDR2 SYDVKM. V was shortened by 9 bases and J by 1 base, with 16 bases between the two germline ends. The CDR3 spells CASLTRQESNQPQHF. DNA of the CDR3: TGTGCCAGTTTAACTAGACAAGAAAGCAATCAGCCCCAGCATTTT.

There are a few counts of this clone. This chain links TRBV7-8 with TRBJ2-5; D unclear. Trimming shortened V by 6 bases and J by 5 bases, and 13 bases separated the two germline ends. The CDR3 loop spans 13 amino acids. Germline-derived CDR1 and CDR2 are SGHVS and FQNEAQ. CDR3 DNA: TGTGCCAGCAGAGTCGGAGTGGATGAGACCCAGTACTTC. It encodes CASRVGVDETQYF.

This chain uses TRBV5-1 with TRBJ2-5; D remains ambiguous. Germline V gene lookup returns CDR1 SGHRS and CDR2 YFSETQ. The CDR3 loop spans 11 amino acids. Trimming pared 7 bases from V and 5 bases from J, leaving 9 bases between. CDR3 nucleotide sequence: TGCGCCAGCCACGACGGGGAGACCCAGTACTTC. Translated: CASHDGETQYF.

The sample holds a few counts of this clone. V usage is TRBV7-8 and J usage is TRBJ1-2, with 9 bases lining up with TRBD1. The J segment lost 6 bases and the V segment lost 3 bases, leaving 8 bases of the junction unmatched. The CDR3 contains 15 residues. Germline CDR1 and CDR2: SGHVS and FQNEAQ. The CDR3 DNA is TGTGCCAGCAGCTTGGACCCTACAGGGGGCGATGGCTACACCTTC. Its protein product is CASSLDPTGGDGYTF.

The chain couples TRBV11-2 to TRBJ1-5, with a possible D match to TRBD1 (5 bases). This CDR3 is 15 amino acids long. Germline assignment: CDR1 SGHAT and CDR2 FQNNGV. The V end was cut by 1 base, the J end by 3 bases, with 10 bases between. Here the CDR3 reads CASSLVAGFNQPQHF. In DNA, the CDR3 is TGTGCCAGCAGCTTAGTAGCAGGGTTCAATCAGCCCCAGCATTTT.

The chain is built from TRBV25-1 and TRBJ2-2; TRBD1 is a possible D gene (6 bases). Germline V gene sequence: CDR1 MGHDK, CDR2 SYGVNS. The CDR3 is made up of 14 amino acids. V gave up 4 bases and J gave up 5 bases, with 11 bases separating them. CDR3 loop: CASSGQGLTGELFF. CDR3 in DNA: TGTGCCAGCAGTGGGCAGGGGTTAACCGGGGAGCTGTTTTTT.

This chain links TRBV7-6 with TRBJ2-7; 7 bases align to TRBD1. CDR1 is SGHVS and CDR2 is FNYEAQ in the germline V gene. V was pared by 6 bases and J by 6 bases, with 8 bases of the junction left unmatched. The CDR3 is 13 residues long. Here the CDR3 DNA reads TGTGCCAGCAGGTCCGACAGGGCCGGCGAGCAGTACTTC. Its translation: CASRSDRAGEQYF.

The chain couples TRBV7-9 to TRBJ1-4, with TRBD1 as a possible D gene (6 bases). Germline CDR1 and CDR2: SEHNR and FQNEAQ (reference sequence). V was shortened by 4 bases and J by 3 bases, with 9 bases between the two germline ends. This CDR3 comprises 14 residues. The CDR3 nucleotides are TGTGCCAGCAGCTCGCGACAGGCTAATGAAAAACTGTTTTTT. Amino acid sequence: CASSSRQANEKLFF.

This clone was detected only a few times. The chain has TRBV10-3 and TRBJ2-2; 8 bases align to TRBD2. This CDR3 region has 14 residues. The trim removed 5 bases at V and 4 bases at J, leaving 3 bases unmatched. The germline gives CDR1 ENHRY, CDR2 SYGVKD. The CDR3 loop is CAISREGATGELFF. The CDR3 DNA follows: TGTGCCATCAGTCGGGAGGGAGCCACCGGGGAGCTGTTTTTT.

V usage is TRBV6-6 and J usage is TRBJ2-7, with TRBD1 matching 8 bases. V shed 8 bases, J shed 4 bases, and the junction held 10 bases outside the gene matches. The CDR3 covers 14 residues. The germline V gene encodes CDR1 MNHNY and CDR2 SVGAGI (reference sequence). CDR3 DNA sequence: TGTGCCAGCGTCCAGGGGGCAGGGGCTTACGAGCAGTACTTC. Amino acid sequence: CASVQGAGAYEQYF.

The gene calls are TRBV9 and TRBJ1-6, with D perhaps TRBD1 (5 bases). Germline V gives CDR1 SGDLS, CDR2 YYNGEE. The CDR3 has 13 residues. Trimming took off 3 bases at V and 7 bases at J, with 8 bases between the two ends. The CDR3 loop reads CASSGGENSPLHF. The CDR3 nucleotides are TGTGCCAGCAGCGGGGGGGAAAATTCACCCCTCCACTTT.